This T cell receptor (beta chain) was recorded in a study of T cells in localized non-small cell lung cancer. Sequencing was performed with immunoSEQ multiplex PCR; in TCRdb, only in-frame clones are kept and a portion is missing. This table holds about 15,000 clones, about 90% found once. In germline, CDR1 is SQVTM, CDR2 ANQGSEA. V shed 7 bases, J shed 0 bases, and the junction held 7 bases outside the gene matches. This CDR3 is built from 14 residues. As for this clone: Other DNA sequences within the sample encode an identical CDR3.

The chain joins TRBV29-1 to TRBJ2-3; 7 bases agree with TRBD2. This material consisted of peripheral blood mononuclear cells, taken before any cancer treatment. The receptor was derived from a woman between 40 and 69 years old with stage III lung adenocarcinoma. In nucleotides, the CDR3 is TGCAGCGCCCTCGGACTAGTTAGCACAGATACGCAGTATTTT. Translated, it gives CSALGLVSTDTQYF.